The 17 T cell receptor beta chains given below trace back to one sample, sequenced in a study of blood T cell repertoires in COVID-19. TCRdb keeps only in-frame clones here, not all; method: immunoSEQ multiplex PCR. Of some 200,000 clones in the sample, 75% to 90% were seen once. The sequenced material came from PBMCs or T cells enriched from blood (not recorded which). Receptors were obtained from a woman in her 30s who had recovered from COVID-19.

J is TRBJ1-2 and V is TRBV14; 7 positions agree with TRBD1. The CDR3 runs 14 residues. Germline V gene sequence: CDR1 SGHDN, CDR2 FVKESK. V was clipped by 4 bases and J by 5 bases; unmatched bases: 7. As DNA, the CDR3 is TGTGCCAGCAGCCCCGCTTCAGGGGGATATGGCTACACCTTC. As protein: CASSPASGGYGYTF.

CDR3 in amino acids: CSASDRTSGSYEQYF. CDR3 nucleotides: TGCAGTGCTAGTGATAGGACTAGCGGGAGCTACGAGCAGTACTTC. The gene calls are TRBV20-1 and TRBJ2-7, with TRBD2 matching over 13 bases. Germline CDR1 reads DFQATT; CDR2 reads SNEGSKA (reference sequence). The CDR3 covers 15 residues. Trimming at V came to 3 bases and at J to 3 bases, leaving 5 bases not matched to a gene.

The chain couples TRBV6-5 to TRBJ1-5; possible D gene TRBD1, 5 bases. This CDR3 has 15 amino acids. V gave up 2 bases and J gave up 2 bases, with 10 bases separating them. CDR1 and CDR2 (germline): MNHEY, SVGAGI. CDR3 sequence reads: CASSYGQGGNQPQHF. CDR3 in DNA: TGTGCCAGCAGTTACGGGCAGGGCGGCAATCAGCCCCAGCATTTT.

This clone came up once. The rearrangement joins TRBV11-3 to TRBJ1-1; TRBD1 aligns across 7 bases. Germline CDR1 reads SGHNT; CDR2 reads YENEEA. This CDR3 contains 13 residues. V shed 5 bases, J shed 3 bases, and the junction held 3 bases outside the gene matches. The CDR3 loop reads CASSRRGDTEAFF. CDR3 coding DNA: TGTGCCAGCAGCCGCAGGGGGGACACTGAAGCTTTCTTT.

V is TRBV5-6 and J is TRBJ2-1, with D possibly TRBD1 on 5 matching bases. The CDR3 has 14 amino acids. The germline V gene has CDR1 SGHDT and CDR2 YYEEEE. Deletions cut 1 base from V and 9 bases from J, with 14 bases between. DNA for the CDR3: TGTGCCAGCAGCTTGCAGGCCAGGGAAGGTGAGCAGTTCTTC. It translates to CASSLQAREGEQFF.

This chain uses TRBV2 with TRBJ1-1; a possible D gene is TRBD1 (5 bases). This CDR3 comprises 13 residues. Per the germline V gene, CDR1 is SNHLY and CDR2 is FYNNEI. The V end was cut by 4 bases, the J end by 3 bases, with 9 bases between. This chain's CDR3 is CASSGGRDTEAFF. In DNA, the CDR3 is TGTGCCAGCAGTGGCGGCAGGGACACTGAAGCTTTCTTT.

This chain uses TRBV19 with TRBJ1-1; D call uncertain. With 4 bases removed from V and 2 bases from J, the gap between germline ends came to 8 bases. This CDR3 has 13 amino acids. Germline CDR1 is LNHDA and CDR2 is SQIVND (reference sequence). CDR3 protein: CASSNRLNTEAFF. CDR3 in DNA: TGTGCCAGTAGTAATAGACTAAACACTGAAGCTTTCTTT.

The rearrangement joins TRBV9 to TRBJ1-4; D call uncertain. Between the trimmed V and J ends, which lost 1 base and 8 bases, there was a span of 9 bases. Germline V CDR1 and CDR2: SGDLS, YYNGEE. This CDR3 region has 13 residues. This CDR3 reads CASSVSPREKLFF. In nucleotides, the CDR3 is TGTGCCAGCAGCGTAAGCCCCAGGGAAAAACTGTTTTTT.

The gene calls are TRBV6-6 and TRBJ1-2, with TRBD1 matching over 12 bases. Trimming at V came to 4 bases and at J to 4 bases, leaving 4 bases not matched to a gene. This CDR3 region has 15 residues. Per germline, CDR1 MNHNY and CDR2 SVGAGI (reference sequence). This CDR3 is CASSSGQGASYGYTF. CDR3 nucleotides: TGTGCCAGCAGTTCGGGACAGGGGGCGAGCTATGGCTACACCTTC.

The chain has TRBV25-1 and TRBJ1-6, with no clear D. From germline, CDR1 is MGHDK and CDR2 SYGVNS. V was trimmed by 3 bases and J by 15 bases, leaving 18 bases between them. The CDR3 contains 14 residues. The CDR3 coding sequence is TGTGCCAGCAGTGAGGCTCACAGCAAAGGCGACCTCCACTTT. This codes for CASSEAHSKGDLHF.

This clone came up a few times. V is TRBV5-5 and J is TRBJ2-7; D is uncertain. CDR1 is SGHKS, CDR2 YYEKEE, per germline (reference sequence). This CDR3 has 13 amino acids. Between the trimmed V and J ends, which lost 0 bases and 3 bases, there was a span of 7 bases. CDR3 loop: CASSLGASYEQYF. In DNA, the CDR3 is TGTGCCAGCAGCTTGGGGGCAAGCTACGAGCAGTACTTC.

The V and J genes are TRBV2 and TRBJ2-1; D possibly corresponds to TRBD2 (5 bases). The CDR3 contains 15 residues. Germline loops: CDR1 SNHLY, CDR2 FYNNEI. V lost 6 bases and J lost 5, with 17 bases in between. CDR3 sequence: CASSSLETRDNEQFF. CDR3 nucleotides: TGTGCCAGCAGCTCACTAGAAACTCGGGACAATGAGCAGTTCTTC.

The V gene is TRBV28, the J gene TRBJ2-1; the match to TRBD1 covers 8 bases. The CDR3 has 13 residues. The V and J ends lost 6 bases and 7 bases, in that order; junction bases with no gene match: 5. Germline values: CDR1 MDHEN, CDR2 SYDVKM. CDR3 residues: CASRRQGRNEQFF. The CDR3 bases are TGTGCCAGCAGGCGACAGGGGAGGAATGAGCAGTTCTTC.

The V gene is TRBV19, the J gene TRBJ1-1, with a weak D call TRBD1 (5 bases). There are 15 residues in the CDR3. V lost 0 bases to trimming and J lost 0 bases, with 8 bases between them. Germline-derived CDR1 and CDR2 are LNHDA and SQIVND (reference sequence). The chain's CDR3 is CASSIDIGVNTEAFF. CDR3 DNA sequence: TGTGCCAGTAGTATAGATATAGGGGTGAACACTGAAGCTTTCTTT. The variable domain in full, completed from reference TRBV19 and TRBJ1-1, reads DGGITQSPKYLFRKEGQNVTLSCEQNLNHDAMYWYRQDPGQGLRLIYYSQIVNDFQKGDIAEGYSVSREKKESFPLTVTSAQKNPTAFYLCASSIDIGVNTEAFFGQGTRLTVV.

This clone has only one observation. This rearrangement joins TRBV30 to TRBJ1-2; 8 bases line up with TRBD1. Trimming cost V 4 bases and J 1 base; bases outside gene matches: 8. This CDR3 comprises 15 residues. CDR1 is GTSNPN and CDR2 is SVGIG in the germline V gene (reference sequence). The CDR3 reads CAWTDRGWGNYGYTF. CDR3 DNA: TGTGCCTGGACCGACAGGGGATGGGGTAACTATGGCTACACCTTC. Drawing the rest from reference TRBV30 and TRBJ1-2, the complete variable domain is SQTIHQWPATLVQPVGSPLSLECTVEGTSNPNLYWYRQAAGRGLQLLFYSVGIGQISSEVPQNLSASRPQDRQFILSSKKLLLSDSGFYLCAWTDRGWGNYGYTFGSGTRLTVV.

The gene calls are TRBV7-3 and TRBJ1-6; D is unclear. V lost 2 bases and J 8 bases, leaving 16 bases between the germline ends. The CDR3 is 16 amino acids. Germline V gene data show CDR1 as SGHTA and CDR2 as FQGTGA. The CDR3 loop is CASSLSVRGIYSPLHF. CDR3 bases: TGTGCCAGCAGCTTATCCGTCCGCGGGATTTATTCACCCCTCCACTTT.

The V gene is TRBV10-3, the J gene TRBJ1-2, with TRBD1 matching over 8 bases. Germline CDR1 and CDR2: ENHRY and SYGVKD. This CDR3 contains 16 residues. Trimming removed 2 bases from V and 6 bases from J; junction bases left unmatched: 11. Here the CDR3 reads CAISEKGPDRGDGYTF. In DNA form, the CDR3 reads TGTGCCATCAGTGAGAAAGGTCCCGACAGGGGTGATGGCTACACCTTC.